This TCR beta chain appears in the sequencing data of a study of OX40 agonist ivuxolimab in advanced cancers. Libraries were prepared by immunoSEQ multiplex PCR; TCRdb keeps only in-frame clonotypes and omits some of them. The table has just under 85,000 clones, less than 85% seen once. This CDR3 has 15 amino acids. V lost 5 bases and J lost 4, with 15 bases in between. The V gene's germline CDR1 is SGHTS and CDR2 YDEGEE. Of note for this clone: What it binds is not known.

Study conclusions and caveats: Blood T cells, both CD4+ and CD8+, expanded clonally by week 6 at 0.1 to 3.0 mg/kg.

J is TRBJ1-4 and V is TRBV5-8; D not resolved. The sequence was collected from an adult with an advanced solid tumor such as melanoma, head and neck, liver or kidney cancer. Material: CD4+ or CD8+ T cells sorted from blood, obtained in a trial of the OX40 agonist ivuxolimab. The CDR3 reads CASRVETSLNEKLFF. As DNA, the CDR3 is TGTGCCAGCAGGGTTGAGACCAGCCTTAATGAAAAACTGTTTTTT.